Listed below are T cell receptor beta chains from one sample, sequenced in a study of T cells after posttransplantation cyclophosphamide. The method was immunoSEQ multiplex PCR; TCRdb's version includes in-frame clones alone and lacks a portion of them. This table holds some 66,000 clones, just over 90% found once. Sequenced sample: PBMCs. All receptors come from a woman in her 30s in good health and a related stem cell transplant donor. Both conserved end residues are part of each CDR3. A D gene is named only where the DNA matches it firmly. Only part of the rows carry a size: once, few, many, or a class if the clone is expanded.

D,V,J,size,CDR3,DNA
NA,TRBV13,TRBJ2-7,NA,CASSPRRELLYEQYF,TGTGCCAGCAGCCCCCGCCGGGAACTTCTTTACGAGCAGTACTTC
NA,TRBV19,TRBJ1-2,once,CASTMHPNYGYTF,TGTGCCAGTACTATGCACCCAAACTATGGCTACACCTTC
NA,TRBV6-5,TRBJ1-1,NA,CASSYYRAGRNTEAFF,TGTGCCAGCAGTTACTATAGGGCCGGGAGAAACACTGAAGCTTTCTTT
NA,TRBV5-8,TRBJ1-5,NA,CASSRGTGSNQPQHF,TGTGCCAGCAGTCGAGGGACTGGCAGCAATCAGCCCCAGCATTTT
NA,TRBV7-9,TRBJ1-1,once,CASSDPARMNTEAFF,TGTGCCAGCAGCGACCCGGCTCGGATGAACACTGAAGCTTTCTTT
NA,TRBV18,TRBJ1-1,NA,CASSPQGQWNTEAFF,TGTGCCAGCTCACCACAGGGACAATGGAACACTGAAGCTTTCTTT
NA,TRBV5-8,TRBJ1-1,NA,CASSLIAGSGTEAFF,TGTGCCAGCAGCTTGATTGCAGGGAGTGGCACTGAAGCTTTCTTT
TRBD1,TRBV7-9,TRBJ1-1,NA,CASSWGLTGGHTEAFF,TGTGCCAGCAGCTGGGGGTTAACAGGGGGCCACACTGAAGCTTTCTTT
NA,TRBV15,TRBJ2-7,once,CATSRDLAAGGYEQYF,TGTGCCACCAGCAGAGATCTGGCAGCCGGAGGGTACGAGCAGTACTTC
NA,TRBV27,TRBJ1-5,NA,CASRGPESVNQPQHF,TGTGCCAGCAGGGGGCCGGAGTCTGTAAATCAGCCCCAGCATTTT
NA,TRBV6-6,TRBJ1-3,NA,CASTFGLVGNTIYF,TGTGCCAGCACCTTCGGCCTCGTCGGCAACACCATATATTTT
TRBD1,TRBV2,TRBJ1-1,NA,CASSWDRGLMNTEAFF,TGTGCCAGCAGCTGGGACAGGGGGCTTATGAACACTGAAGCTTTCTTT
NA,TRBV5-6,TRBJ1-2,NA,CASSLQGSYGYTF,TGTGCCAGCAGCTTGCAGGGGAGCTATGGCTACACCTTC
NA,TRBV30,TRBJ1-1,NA,CAWSINRDTEAFF,TGTGCCTGGAGTATAAACAGGGACACTGAAGCTTTCTTT
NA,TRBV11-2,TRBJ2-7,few,CASSLSQAFYEQYF,TGTGCCAGCAGCTTATCCCAGGCCTTCTACGAGCAGTACTTC
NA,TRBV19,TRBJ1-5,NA,CATTGSGGNQPQHF,TGTGCCACAACGGGCAGCGGAGGCAATCAGCCCCAGCATTTT
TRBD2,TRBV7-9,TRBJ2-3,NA,CASSFGLASTDTQYF,TGTGCCAGCAGCTTCGGACTAGCAAGCACAGATACGCAGTATTTT
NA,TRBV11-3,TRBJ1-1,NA,CASSLGGGNTEAFF,TGTGCCAGCAGCTTGGGCGGAGGGAACACTGAAGCTTTCTTT
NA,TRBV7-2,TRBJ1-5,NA,CASKGGGAGLLQPQHF,TGTGCCAGCAAGGGCGGTGGTGCGGGGTTGCTTCAGCCCCAGCATTTT
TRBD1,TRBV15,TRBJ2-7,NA,CATSRTRTGSYEQYF,TGTGCCACCAGCAGAACCCGGACAGGTTCCTACGAGCAGTACTTC
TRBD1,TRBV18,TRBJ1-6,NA,CASSQKQGRVNSPLHF,TGTGCCAGCTCACAAAAACAGGGGAGGGTTAATTCACCCCTCCACTTT
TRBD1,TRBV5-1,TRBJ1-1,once,CASNSRQGRTEAFF,TGCGCCAGCAACTCTCGACAGGGAAGAACTGAAGCTTTCTTT
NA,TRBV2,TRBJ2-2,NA,CASSDLARTGELFF,TGTGCCAGCAGTGATTTGGCTAGAACCGGGGAGCTGTTTTTT
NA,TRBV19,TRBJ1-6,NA,CASSRVQGIMSSPLHF,TGTGCCAGTAGTAGGGTTCAGGGGATAATGAGCTCACCCCTCCACTTT
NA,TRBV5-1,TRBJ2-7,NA,CASSLAHGSYEQYF,TGCGCCAGCAGCTTGGCACATGGGAGCTACGAGCAGTACTTC
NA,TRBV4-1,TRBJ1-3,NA,CASSQEGQMGNTIYF,TGCGCCAGCAGCCAAGAAGGACAGATGGGAAACACCATATATTTT
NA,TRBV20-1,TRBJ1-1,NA,CSASVTEAFF,TGCAGTGCATCGGTCACTGAAGCTTTCTTT